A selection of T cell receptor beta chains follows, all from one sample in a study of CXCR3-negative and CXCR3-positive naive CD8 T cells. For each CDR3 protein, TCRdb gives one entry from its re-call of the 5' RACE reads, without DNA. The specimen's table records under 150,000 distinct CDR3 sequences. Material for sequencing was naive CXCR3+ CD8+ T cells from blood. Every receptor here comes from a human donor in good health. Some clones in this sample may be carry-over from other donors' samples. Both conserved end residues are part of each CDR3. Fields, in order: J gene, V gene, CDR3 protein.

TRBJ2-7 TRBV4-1 CASSQDEGRGGNEQYF
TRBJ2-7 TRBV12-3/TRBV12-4 CASSPSRGRGEQYF
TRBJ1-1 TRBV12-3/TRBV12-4 CASTVSGFTEAFF
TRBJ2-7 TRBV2 CASSEWGQGVSYEQYF
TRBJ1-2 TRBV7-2 CASSLDSVNYGYTF
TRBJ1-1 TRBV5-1 CASSLSDGEVNTEAFF
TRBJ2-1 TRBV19 CASSQLAGNEQFF
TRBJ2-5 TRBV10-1 CASKGYPTKETKYF
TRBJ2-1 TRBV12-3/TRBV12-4 CASSWDKSGVRNEQFF
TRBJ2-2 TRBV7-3 CASSPGTTTGELFF
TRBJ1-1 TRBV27 CASSLGLDGTEAFF
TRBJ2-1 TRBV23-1 CASSLREQEYNEQFF
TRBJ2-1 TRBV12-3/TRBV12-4 CASRGADGRLYNEQFF
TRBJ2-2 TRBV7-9 CASRLPEAGELFF
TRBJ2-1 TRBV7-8 CASSSTPTVSYDEQFF
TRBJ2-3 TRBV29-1 CSVEFGSPDTQYF
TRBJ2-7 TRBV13 CASSPIAGVGEQYF
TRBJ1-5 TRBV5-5 CASSLAGVNNQPQHF
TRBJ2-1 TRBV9 CASSVSGNEQFF
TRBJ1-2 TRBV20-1 CSARVPGDGYTF
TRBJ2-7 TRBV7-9 CASSLVSRGYEQYF
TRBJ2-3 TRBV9 CASSVAGETDTQYF
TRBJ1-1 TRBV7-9 CASDGTGGVDTEAFF
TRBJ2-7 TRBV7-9 CASSLIVDEQYF
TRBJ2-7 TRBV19 CASSIRTGPYEQYF
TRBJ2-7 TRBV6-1 CASSEAAGESKIEQYF
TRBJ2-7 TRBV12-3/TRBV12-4 CASSSGTGAYEQYF
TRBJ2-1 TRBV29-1 CSVDLPGRSLGEQFF
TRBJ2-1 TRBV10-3 CAISESNGKDEQFF
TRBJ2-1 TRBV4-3 CASSPGQGFYEQFF
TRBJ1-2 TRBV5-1 CASSWGEEHYGYTF
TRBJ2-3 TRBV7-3 CASSLALLAGYLADTQYF
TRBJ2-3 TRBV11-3 CASSPGGGAPDTQYF
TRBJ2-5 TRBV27 CASRESSGGQETQYF
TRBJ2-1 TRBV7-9 CASSLDVAVYNEQFF